This T cell receptor beta chain is drawn from a study of T cell repertoires in cytomegalovirus infection. Across the whole study: Use of recently identified HLA-C-restricted and well-studied HLA-B-restricted CMV epitopes was part of the study. Through public TCR beta signatures, both CMV infection and matching HLA type were indicated. Points from the study as a whole: The response measured ex vivo was dominated by TCR beta clonotypes (HLA-C-restricted and CMV-specific). Adding up the frequency of public TCR beta families identified people who carried CMV plus the relevant HLA.

Trimming pared 6 bases from V and 3 bases from J, leaving 23 bases between. CDR1 and CDR2 (germline): MDHEN, SYDVKM. This CDR3 has 17 amino acids. Notes on this clonotype: Antigen unknown.

TCRdb reprocessed the reads with MiXCR, giving one entry per CDR3 protein. The sample carries about 340,000 distinct CDR3 sequences, just under 30% recorded once. This clonotype originated in a human donor in good health (CMV status not recorded). Some clones in this sample may be carry-over from other donors' samples. The rearrangement uses TRBV28 and TRBJ1-2, with D hard to call. The specimen comprised cultured PBMCs, sampled from culture after CMV antigen stimulation. The CDR3 bases are TGTGCCAGCAGCGCACGGACGATGGATTTAAGGGACTATGGCTACACCTTC. It is translated as CASSARTMDLRDYGYTF.